The 8 T cell receptor beta chains below come from one sample, sequenced in a study of blood T cell repertoires in COVID-19. Some clones are missing from TCRdb's copy, which holds only in-frame ones; the method was immunoSEQ multiplex PCR. The data hold 55,000 to 70,000 clones, with about 91% observed a single time. Sequences were obtained from peripheral blood. Receptors were obtained from a man aged 35 to 55 with COVID-19, enrolled during active disease.

The V gene is TRBV5-6, the J gene TRBJ1-2, with D perhaps TRBD1 (5 bases). V was cut by 1 base and J by 4 bases, with 14 bases left in between. The germline V gene encodes CDR1 SGHDT and CDR2 YYEEEE. The CDR3 sequence is 15 residues long. The CDR3 sequence: CASSLTAGGTYGYTF. DNA for the CDR3: TGTGCCAGCAGCTTGACGGCCGGGGGGACCTATGGCTACACCTTC.

The rearrangement links TRBV18 to TRBJ2-1; D might be TRBD2 (7 bases). Germline V lookup: CDR1 KGHSH, CDR2 LQKENI. The V and J ends lost 3 bases and 9 bases respectively, with 18 bases between them. There are 15 residues in the CDR3. The CDR3 coding sequence is TGTGCCAGCTCACCCCCCCATGGGGGGGCCGGTGAGCAGTTCTTC. Translation gives CASSPPHGGAGEQFF. Based on the CDR3 plus reference TRBV18 and TRBJ2-1, the full variable domain is NAGVMQNPRHLVRRRGQEARLRCSPMKGHSHVYWYRQLPEEGLKFMVYLQKENIIDESGMPKERFSAEFPKEGPSILRIQQVVRGDSAAYFCASSPPHGGAGEQFFGPGTRLTVL.

This clone was detected a few times. This chain uses TRBV10-3 with TRBJ2-1; the D gene is possibly TRBD1 (6 bases). With 6 bases removed from V and 10 bases from J, the gap between germline ends came to 13 bases. There are 12 residues in the CDR3. Germline V gene sequence: CDR1 ENHRY, CDR2 SYGVKD. The CDR3 reads CAIRGGNLEQFF. The CDR3 DNA reads TGTGCCATCAGAGGGGGAAATTTAGAGCAGTTCTTC.

The chain employs TRBV6-1 and TRBJ2-1; 9 bases fit TRBD2. Germline V gene sequence: CDR1 MNHNS, CDR2 SASEGT. Losses at the gene ends were 0 bases for V and 4 bases for J; bases not matched to a gene: 7. This CDR3 has 17 residues. DNA of the CDR3: TGTGCCAGCAGTGAAGCGCTGGGTAGCGGGGGATACAATGAGCAGTTCTTC. Its translation is CASSEALGSGGYNEQFF.

This chain uses TRBV19 with TRBJ1-6; the match to TRBD1 covers 8 bases. The V gene's germline CDR1 is LNHDA and CDR2 SQIVND (reference sequence). This CDR3 has 16 amino acids. Trimming took 6 bases from V and 5 from J; bases not matched to a gene: 9. CDR3 region: CASSRTRTGHNSPLHF. The CDR3 DNA reads TGTGCCAGTAGCCGTACACGGACAGGGCATAATTCACCCCTCCACTTT.

The chain combines TRBV9 with TRBJ1-3; D perhaps matches TRBD1 (5 bases). CDR1 is SGDLS, CDR2 YYNGEE, per germline. Trimming shortened V by 0 bases and J by 3 bases, and 7 bases separated the two germline ends. The CDR3 runs to 14 residues. The CDR3 here is CASSVAGIGNTIYF. The CDR3 bases are TGTGCCAGCAGCGTAGCAGGGATTGGAAACACCATATATTTT. The whole variable domain, remainder taken from reference TRBV9 and TRBJ1-3, is DSGVTQTPKHLITATGQRVTLRCSPRSGDLSVYWYQQSLDQGLQFLIQYYNGEERAKGNILERFSAQQFPDLHSELNLSSLELGDSALYFCASSVAGIGNTIYFGEGSWLTVV.

V gene TRBV9 combines with J gene TRBJ1-2; D is unclear. The CDR3 extends over 14 amino acids. The ends were cut back, 0 bases at V and 2 bases at J, with 8 bases in the middle. The germline V gene has CDR1 SGDLS and CDR2 YYNGEE. The CDR3 loop reads CASSVGFLNYGYTF. CDR3 nucleotides: TGTGCCAGCAGCGTAGGTTTCCTAAACTATGGCTACACCTTC.

The chain uses TRBV6-1 and TRBJ1-5, with TRBD1 identical over 7 bases. The CDR3 loop spans 16 amino acids. The germline V gene encodes CDR1 MNHNS and CDR2 SASEGT. The ends lost 0 bases at V and 4 bases at J; junction bases unmatched: 6. The CDR3 DNA is TGTGCCAGCAGTGAAGCCGACTACAGGGGAAATCAGCCCCAGCATTTT. Translating gives CASSEADYRGNQPQHF.